There are a few counts of the clone carrying this T cell receptor (beta chain). Its antigen is currently unknown. This entry comes from a study of Ad26.COV2.S vaccination and SARS-CoV-2 variants. Treatment here: some 20 received Ad26.COV2.S at low or high dose, single or two shots; roughly five received placebo; per-sample allocation not given. At day 63 after the first vaccine or placebo injection, samples were drawn. A Boston donor was an adult aged 18-55 years. Points from the study as a whole: With respect to non-spike TCR breadth, vaccine and placebo recipients were similar. Post-vaccination breadth of spike-specific CD8+ and CD4+ T cell responses was reportedly substantial. It is possible that the TCR breadth and depth analyses underestimated the total T cell responses.

This table comes from immunoSEQ multiplex PCR, and its TCRdb copy is limited to in-frame clones, with some not included. This table holds around 370,000 clones, 70% to 90% found once. V lost 6 bases, J lost 7 bases, and 4 bases stayed unmatched. CDR1 is MNHEY and CDR2 is SVGEGT in the germline V gene. The CDR3 spans 14 residues. Sequencing used peripheral blood, obtained in a trial of Ad26.COV2.S vaccine versus placebo. This chain joins TRBV6-2 or TRBV6-3 and TRBJ1-4; 11 bases are shared with TRBD1. The sequence came from a person between 18 and 60 years old who received the Ad26.COV2.S COVID-19 vaccine or a placebo. In nucleotides, the CDR3 is TGTGCCAGCAGCCGCGGGACAGGGGGTGAAAAACTGTTTTTT. It specifies CASSRGTGGEKLFF.